A single sample gave rise to the 21 T cell receptor beta chains below, sequenced in a study of OX40 agonist ivuxolimab in advanced cancers. Method: immunoSEQ multiplex PCR; TCRdb's copy keeps in-frame clones and lacks some. The sample holds nearly 60,000 clones, 75% to 85% seen once. Material: CD4+ or CD8+ T cells sorted from blood, obtained in a trial of the OX40 agonist ivuxolimab. The receptors originated from an adult with an advanced solid tumor such as melanoma, head and neck, liver or kidney cancer.

The rearrangement joins TRBV5-6 to TRBJ2-3, with 9 bases matching TRBD1. This CDR3 is built from 15 residues. Trimming at V came to 0 bases and at J to 2 bases, leaving 1 base not matched to a gene. CDR1 and CDR2 from the germline V gene are SGHDT and YYEEEE. In nucleotides, the CDR3 is TGTGCCAGCAGCTTGGGACAGGGGGTCACAGATACGCAGTATTTT. This encodes CASSLGQGVTDTQYF.

The rearrangement links TRBV6-1 to TRBJ2-1; the D is unclear. V was cut by 5 bases and J by 6 bases, with 5 bases left in between. Germline values: CDR1 MNHNS, CDR2 SASEGT. The CDR3 is 11 amino acids. The CDR3 here is CASSLFNEQFF. For the CDR3, the DNA is TGTGCCAGCAGTCTTTTCAATGAGCAGTTCTTC.

This clone is classed as medium-sized. CDR3 loop: CASSVERQGPYTF. The CDR3 DNA sequence: TGTGCCAGCAGCGTAGAACGTCAGGGGCCCTACACCTTC. V usage is TRBV9 and J usage is TRBJ1-2, with D possibly matching TRBD1 (6 bases). This CDR3 is 13 amino acids long. Trimming shortened V by 0 bases and J by 10 bases, and 13 bases separated the two germline ends. From germline, CDR1 is SGDLS and CDR2 YYNGEE.

This sequence joins TRBV5-1 and TRBJ1-6; a weak D match, TRBD1 (5 bases). CDR1 SGHRS and CDR2 YFSETQ come from the germline V gene. Deletions cut 0 bases from V and 9 bases from J, with 22 bases between. The CDR3 is made up of 18 amino acids. CDR3 bases: TGCGCCAGCAGCTTGGGCCACCTAGGTCCCCAGGGCGGTTCACCCCTCCACTTT. This encodes CASSLGHLGPQGGSPLHF.

The CDR3, as DNA: TGTGCCACCCTTTATAGACAGGGTGAAGCTTTCTTT. Translated, it gives CATLYRQGEAFF. The chain is built from TRBV5-8 and TRBJ1-1; TRBD1 matches at 7 bases. Germline lookup yields CDR1 SGHTS and CDR2 YDEGEE. V gave up 9 bases and J gave up 7 bases; unmatched junction bases: 9. This CDR3 is 12 amino acids long.

The chain couples TRBV5-4 to TRBJ2-1; a possible D gene is TRBD1 (6 bases). The V and J ends lost 3 bases and 6 bases respectively, with 10 bases between them. The germline gives CDR1 SGHNT, CDR2 YYREEE (reference sequence). The CDR3 is 13 residues long. This CDR3 reads CASSSTGFNEQFF. DNA of the CDR3: TGTGCCAGCAGCTCGACAGGATTCAATGAGCAGTTCTTC. Based on the CDR3 plus reference TRBV5-4 and TRBJ2-1, the full variable domain is ETGVTQSPTHLIKTRGQQVTLRCSSQSGHNTVSWYQQALGQGPQFIFQYYREEENGRGNFPPRFSGLQFPNYSSELNVNALELDDSALYLCASSSTGFNEQFFGPGTRLTVL.

This chain uses TRBV7-3 with TRBJ2-1; 11 bases agree with TRBD2. The germline V gene encodes CDR1 SGHTA and CDR2 FQGTGA. The J segment lost 4 bases and the V segment lost 5 bases, leaving 4 bases of the junction unmatched. This CDR3 is 15 amino acids long. CDR3 sequence: CASSQLAGDYNEQFF. DNA of the CDR3: TGTGCCAGCAGCCAACTAGCGGGGGATTACAATGAGCAGTTCTTC.

The V and J genes are TRBV21-1 and TRBJ1-4. TRBV21-1 is flagged as a pseudogene. This CDR3 region has 16 residues. Here the CDR3 DNA reads TGTGCCAGCAGCCCCCTTAGAGATGGAGCTAATGAAAAACTGTTTTTT. It is translated as CASSPLRDGANEKLFF.

In this sample, this clone turned up once. CDR3 amino acids: CASSLVNNGANVLTF. The CDR3 DNA reads as TGCGCCAGCAGCTTGGTTAATAATGGGGCCAACGTCCTGACTTTC. V gene TRBV5-1 combines with J gene TRBJ2-6, with D uncertain. Germline assignment: CDR1 SGHRS and CDR2 YFSETQ. Trimming removed 0 bases at V and 3 bases at J, with 7 bases between. This CDR3 is 15 amino acids long.

The genes are TRBV19 and TRBJ1-1; D is unresolved. The CDR3 runs to 12 residues. Trimming removed 7 bases from V and 6 bases from J, with 12 bases in between. Germline loops: CDR1 LNHDA, CDR2 SQIVND (reference sequence). The CDR3: CASKERTAEAFF. The CDR3 DNA reads TGTGCCAGTAAGGAAAGGACGGCTGAAGCTTTCTTT.

The chain recombines TRBV7-6 with TRBJ2-2, with D perhaps matching TRBD1 or TRBD2 (5 bases each). Trimming left V 4 bases short and J 1 base short, with 10 bases between. CDR1 is SGHVS, CDR2 FNYEAQ, per germline. The CDR3 spans 15 residues. CDR3 sequence: CASSSGTENTGELFF. The CDR3 bases are TGTGCCAGCAGCTCCGGGACGGAGAACACCGGGGAGCTGTTTTTT.

This chain uses TRBV2 with TRBJ1-5; D not certain. Germline V gene sequence: CDR1 SNHLY, CDR2 FYNNEI. The V end lost 2 bases, the J end lost 4 bases, and 9 bases lay between the germline ends. The CDR3 consists of 14 residues. The CDR3, as DNA: TGTGCCAGCAGTGAATTAGGGAGAAATCAGCCCCAGCATTTT. Amino acid sequence: CASSELGRNQPQHF.

This clone has a handful of counts. This rearrangement joins TRBV5-8 to TRBJ2-5, with a tentative D call TRBD2 (6 bases). Trimming took off 4 bases at V and 11 bases at J, with 12 bases between the two ends. The V gene's germline CDR1 is SGHTS and CDR2 YDEGEE. The CDR3 runs to 11 residues. The CDR3 DNA reads TGTGCCAGCAGCATCCCGGGAGCTCAGTACTTC. This translates into CASSIPGAQYF.

The genes are TRBV7-6 and TRBJ2-5, with D maybe TRBD2 (7 bases). The V end was cut by 5 bases, the J end by 5 bases, with 18 bases between. Germline V gives CDR1 SGHVS, CDR2 FNYEAQ. The CDR3 extends over 15 amino acids. CDR3 region: CASSAEGGLFETQYF. The CDR3, as DNA: TGTGCCAGCAGCGCAGAGGGGGGGTTATTCGAGACCCAGTACTTC.

This clone was counted only a few times. The V and J genes are TRBV14 and TRBJ1-1; D remains ambiguous. Germline CDR1 reads SGHDN; CDR2 reads FVKESK. Trimming took 0 bases from V and 7 from J, leaving 9 bases between them. This CDR3 has 13 amino acids. CDR3 residues: CASSQDMRSEAFF. The CDR3 DNA reads TGTGCCAGCAGCCAAGACATGAGGAGTGAAGCTTTCTTT.

The chain carries TRBV10-3 and TRBJ1-3; the match to TRBD1 covers 7 bases. Per germline, CDR1 ENHRY and CDR2 SYGVKD. The CDR3 has 15 amino acids. The J segment lost 2 bases and the V segment lost 6 bases, leaving 7 bases of the junction unmatched. The CDR3 DNA reads as TGTGCCATCAGGAACAGGGGTCTAACTGGAAACACCATATATTTT. Translating it yields CAIRNRGLTGNTIYF.

This sequence joins TRBV5-1 and TRBJ1-4; 11 bases match TRBD1. Germline V gene data show CDR1 as SGHRS and CDR2 as YFSETQ. V was clipped by 4 bases and J by 2 bases; unmatched bases: 4. The CDR3 spans 16 residues. The CDR3 sequence is CASSRTGGLTNEKLFF. CDR3 sequence (DNA): TGCGCCAGCAGCAGGACAGGGGGCCTTACTAATGAAAAACTGTTTTTT.

This chain joins TRBV27 and TRBJ2-5; 9 nucleotides agree with TRBD1. Germline V gene sequence: CDR1 MNHEY, CDR2 SMNVEV (reference sequence). The CDR3 has 14 amino acids. Unmatched junction bases numbered 7, after V lost 5 bases and J lost 6 bases. CDR3: CASSIGQGWKTQYF. The CDR3 region has the DNA TGTGCCAGCAGTATAGGACAGGGGTGGAAGACCCAGTACTTC.

This clone has just one count. The genes are TRBV7-2 and TRBJ1-4; D call uncertain. The CDR3 is 16 residues long. Trimming left V 5 bases short and J 5 bases short, with 18 bases between. CDR1 and CDR2 (germline): SGHTA, FQGNSA. The CDR3 reads CASSTSRLGLNEKLFF. Here the CDR3 DNA reads TGTGCCAGCAGCACCTCCCGGTTAGGCTTAAATGAAAAACTGTTTTTT.

J is TRBJ2-5 and V is TRBV2, with D maybe TRBD2 (6 bases). V lost 5 bases to trimming and J lost 5 bases, with 15 bases between them. Germline V CDR1 and CDR2: SNHLY, FYNNEI. This CDR3 is built from 14 residues. CDR3 bases: TGTGCCAGCAGTAAGAGCGGGTTCGGGGAGACCCAGTACTTC. It translates to CASSKSGFGETQYF.

This chain connects TRBV6-9 to TRBJ1-2, with D unresolved. This CDR3 has 11 amino acids. The V gene's germline CDR1 is MNHGY and CDR2 SVAAGI. Trimming left V 4 bases short and J 8 bases short, with 8 bases between. The chain's CDR3 is CASSSLGGYTF. In DNA form, the CDR3 reads TGTGCCAGCAGTTCATTAGGGGGCTACACCTTC.